The TCR beta chain described here comes from a study of cytomegalovirus exposure and HLA in healthy donors. The PCR ran on 60 Vbeta and 13 Jbeta primers. Data came from immunoSEQ multiplex PCR; TCRdb stores just in-frame clones and leaves some out. The data show some 150,000 clones, with over 75% seen just once and about 5% held by the top ten. CDR3 length equals 13 residues. Per the germline V gene, CDR1 is LNHDA and CDR2 is SQIVND (reference sequence). A remark on this clone: An end of the junction does not agree with germline; a read error may underlie this.

The sequenced sample consisted of PBMCs. The sequence derives from a man younger than 45 in good health and CMV-seropositive. The chain links TRBV19 to TRBJ2-7, with 8 bases identical to TRBD1. The CDR3 bases are TGTGCCAGTAGTCCCCAGGACAGGGAGGTAGCGGACTTC. Protein product: CASSPQDREVADF.